This TCR beta chain emerged from a study of blood T cell repertoires in COVID-19. Across the whole study: COVID-19 samples from acute and convalescent phases originated in the United States, Italy and Spain. T cells, B-cell-depleted T cells, or PBMCs provided the cDNA or gDNA that served as material.

Germline V gene sequence: CDR1 SGHTA, CDR2 FQGNSA. The CDR3 is 16 residues long. The trim removed 5 bases at V and 6 bases at J, leaving 10 bases unmatched. Original handling: Reference gene primer amplification gave nucleated cell count estimates. TCRdb's table, derived via immunoSEQ multiplex PCR, lists solely in-frame clones and lacks some. For V, J and clone size, that table is used; D and trimming come from the DNA. The sample contains fewer than 250,000 clones, 83% of which appear only once. The sequencing input was peripheral blood. The V gene is TRBV7-2, the J gene TRBJ2-1; 10 nucleotides match TRBD2. The TCR originated in a woman between 35 and 50 years old with active or convalescent COVID-19. CDR3 sequence reads: CASSTSAGGRLNEQFF. The CDR3 nucleotides are TGTGCCAGCAGCACTTCAGCGGGGGGGCGTCTCAATGAGCAGTTCTTC.